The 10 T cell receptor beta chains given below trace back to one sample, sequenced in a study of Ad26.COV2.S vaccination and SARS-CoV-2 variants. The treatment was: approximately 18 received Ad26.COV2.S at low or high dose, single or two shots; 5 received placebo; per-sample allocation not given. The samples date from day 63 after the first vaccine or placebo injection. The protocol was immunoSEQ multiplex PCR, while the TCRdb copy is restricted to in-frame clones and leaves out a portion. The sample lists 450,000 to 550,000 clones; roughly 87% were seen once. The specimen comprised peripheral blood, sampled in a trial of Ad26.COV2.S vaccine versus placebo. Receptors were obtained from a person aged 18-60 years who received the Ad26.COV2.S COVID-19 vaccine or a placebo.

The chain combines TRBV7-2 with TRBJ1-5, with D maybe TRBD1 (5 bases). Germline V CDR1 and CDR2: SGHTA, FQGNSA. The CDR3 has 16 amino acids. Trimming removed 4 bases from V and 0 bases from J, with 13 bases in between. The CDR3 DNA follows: TGTGCCAGCAGCTCGACGGGACGGTATAGCAATCAGCCCCAGCATTTT. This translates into CASSSTGRYSNQPQHF. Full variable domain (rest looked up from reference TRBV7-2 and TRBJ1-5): GAGVSQSPSNKVTEKGKDVELRCDPISGHTALYWYRQSLGQGLEFLIYFQGNSAPDKSGLPSDRFSAERTGGSVSTLTIQRTQQEDSAVYLCASSSTGRYSNQPQHFGDGTRLSIL.

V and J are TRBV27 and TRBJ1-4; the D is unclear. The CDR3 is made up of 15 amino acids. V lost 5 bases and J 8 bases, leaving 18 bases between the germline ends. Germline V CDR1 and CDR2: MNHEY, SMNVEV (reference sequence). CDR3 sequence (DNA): TGTGCCAGCAGTCCAACCCCATGGGGATGGGAAAAACTGTTTTTT. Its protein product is CASSPTPWGWEKLFF.

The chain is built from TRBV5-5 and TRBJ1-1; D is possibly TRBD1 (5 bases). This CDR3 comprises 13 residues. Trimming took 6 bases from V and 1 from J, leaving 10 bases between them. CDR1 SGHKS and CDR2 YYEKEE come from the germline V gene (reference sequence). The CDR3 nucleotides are TGTGCCAGCATCAAAGACAGGAACACTGAAGCTTTCTTT. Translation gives CASIKDRNTEAFF. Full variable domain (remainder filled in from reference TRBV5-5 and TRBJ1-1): DAGVTQSPTHLIKTRGQQVTLRCSPISGHKSVSWYQQVLGQGPQFIFQYYEKEERGRGNFPDRFSARQFPNYSSELNVNALLLGDSALYLCASIKDRNTEAFFGQGTRLTVV.

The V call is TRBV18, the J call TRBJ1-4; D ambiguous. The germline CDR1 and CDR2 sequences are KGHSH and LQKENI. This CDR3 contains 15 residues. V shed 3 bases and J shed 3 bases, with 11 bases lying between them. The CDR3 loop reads CASSPSEESNEKLFF. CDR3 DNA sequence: TGTGCCAGCTCACCGAGTGAAGAGTCTAATGAAAAACTGTTTTTT.

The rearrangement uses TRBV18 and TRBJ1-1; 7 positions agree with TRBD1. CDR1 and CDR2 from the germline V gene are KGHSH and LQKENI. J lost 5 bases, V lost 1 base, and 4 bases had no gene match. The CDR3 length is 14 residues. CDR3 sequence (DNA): TGTGCCAGCTCACCACTGGAACAGGGGACTGAAGCTTTCTTT. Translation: CASSPLEQGTEAFF.

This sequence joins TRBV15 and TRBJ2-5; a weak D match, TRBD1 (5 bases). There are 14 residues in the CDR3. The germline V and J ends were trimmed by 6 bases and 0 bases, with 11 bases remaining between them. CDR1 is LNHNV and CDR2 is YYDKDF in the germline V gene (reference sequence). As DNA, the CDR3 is TGTGCCACCAGGCTACAGGTCCACCAAGAGACCCAGTACTTC. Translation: CATRLQVHQETQYF.

The CDR3 here is CASSLSPRAAWANEQFF. CDR3 nucleotides: TGTGCCAGCAGTTTAAGCCCGCGAGCGGCGTGGGCCAATGAGCAGTTCTTC. V usage is TRBV7-8 and J usage is TRBJ2-1, with D possibly matching TRBD2 (5 bases). CDR1 and CDR2 from the germline V gene are SGHVS and FQNEAQ. This CDR3 is built from 17 residues. Trimming pared 6 bases from V and 6 bases from J, leaving 24 bases between.

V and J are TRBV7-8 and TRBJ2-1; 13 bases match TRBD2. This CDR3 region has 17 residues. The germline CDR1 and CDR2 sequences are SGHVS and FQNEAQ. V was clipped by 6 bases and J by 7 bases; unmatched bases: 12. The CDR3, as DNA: TGTGCCAGCAGGTCAGGGGAGGGACTAGCGGGGCTGAATGAGCAGTTCTTC. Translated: CASRSGEGLAGLNEQFF.

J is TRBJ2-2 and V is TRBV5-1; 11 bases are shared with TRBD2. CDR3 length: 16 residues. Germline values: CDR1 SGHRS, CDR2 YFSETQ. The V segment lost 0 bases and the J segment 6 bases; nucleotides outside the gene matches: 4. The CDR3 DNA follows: TGCGCCAGCAGCTTGGCAACTAGCGGGAGTTCCGGGGAGCTGTTTTTT. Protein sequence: CASSLATSGSSGELFF.

The CDR3 loop is CASSSPSGREYNEQFF. CDR3 DNA sequence: TGTGCCAGCAGTTCACCTAGCGGGAGGGAATACAATGAGCAGTTCTTC. This chain uses TRBV6-2 or TRBV6-3 with TRBJ2-1; 12 bases map to TRBD2. With V trimmed by 4 bases and J by 4 bases, 5 bases remained unmatched. CDR3 length equals 16 residues. CDR1 and CDR2 from the germline V gene are MNHEY and SVGEGT.